A selection of T cell receptor beta chains follows, all from one sample in a study of control samples from healthy donors and cancer patients. Measured with immunoSEQ multiplex PCR; TCRdb has only the in-frame clones, and not every one. The sample lists some 49,000 clones; 65% to 90% were seen once. Sequenced material: PBMCs. The source is a woman aged 45-59 years with lung cancer. Each CDR3 is given with its conserved first and last residue. D genes are given only for firm matches. Clone size is shown for a subset of rows, as once, few, many or a class of expanded clone.

>TRBV4-3|NA|TRBJ2-2|NA
TGCGCCAGCAGCCAAGATTCCGTCACCGGGGAGCTGTTTTTT
CASSQDSVTGELFF
>TRBV3-1/TRBV3-2|NA|TRBJ2-2|NA
TGTGCCAGCAGCCCCGCTCAGAGGGGGGAGCTGTTTTTT
CASSPAQRGELFF
>TRBV4-3|NA|TRBJ1-6|NA
TGCGCCAGCAGCCAAGATAAGGGAACCAATTCACCCCTCCACTTT
CASSQDKGTNSPLHF
>TRBV11-3|TRBD1|TRBJ1-3|NA
TGTGCCAGCAGCTTAGCAGGGGGCGCGGACACCATATATTTT
CASSLAGGADTIYF
>TRBV3-1/TRBV3-2|NA|TRBJ1-2|NA
TGTGCCAGCAGCCGTCGATTCGAGGACAAGGGGAACTATGGCTACACCTTC
CASSRRFEDKGNYGYTF
>TRBV12-3/TRBV12-4|NA|TRBJ1-1|NA
TGTGCCAGCAGTTTATACCGGGGTACTGAAGCTTTCTTT
CASSLYRGTEAFF
>TRBV6-2/TRBV6-3|TRBD1|TRBJ1-5|NA
TGTGCCAGCAGTCAGAGGGGGCAAATGAGCAATCAGCCCCAGCATTTT
CASSQRGQMSNQPQHF
>TRBV29-1|TRBD1|TRBJ1-2|NA
TGCAGCGCATCAATCCCCGGACAGGGATTAAACTATGGCTACACCTTC
CSASIPGQGLNYGYTF
>TRBV28|TRBD1|TRBJ1-2|NA
TGTGCCAGCAGCCCCCACTACTCTTGGGACAGGAGGAACTATGGCTACACCTTC
CASSPHYSWDRRNYGYTF
>TRBV7-9|NA|TRBJ1-2|NA
TGTGCCAGCAGCTTAGGGAGGGACTATGGCTACACCTTC
CASSLGRDYGYTF
>TRBV4-3|TRBD1|TRBJ1-2|NA
TGCGCCAGCAGCCAAGATTCAACAGGGGGCCCCTATGGCTACACCTTC
CASSQDSTGGPYGYTF
>TRBV29-1|TRBD1|TRBJ1-6|NA
TGCAGCGTTGGGACAGGGTTCAACAATTCACCCCTCCACTTT
CSVGTGFNNSPLHF
>TRBV6-5|TRBD1|TRBJ1-1|once
TGTGCCACCACGTCAGGGGGGTACACTGAAGCTTTCTTT
CATTSGGYTEAFF
>TRBV2|NA|TRBJ1-1|NA
TGTGCCAGCACGAGGGGGGAAGACACTGAAGCTTTCTTT
CASTRGEDTEAFF
>TRBV24-1|TRBD1|TRBJ2-3|NA
TGTGCCACCAGTGATTTGGAAGCCGGACAGGGGATTCCAGATACGCAGTATTTT
CATSDLEAGQGIPDTQYF
>TRBV11-2|NA|TRBJ2-2|NA
TGTGCCAGCAGCTTAGGACGGGGCACCGGGGAGCTGTTTTTT
CASSLGRGTGELFF
>TRBV7-2|NA|TRBJ2-1|few
TGTGCCAGCAGCTCCTTCCCGAGGGGGGCCTACAATGAGCAGTTCTTC
CASSSFPRGAYNEQFF
>TRBV28|NA|TRBJ1-5|NA
TGTGCCAGCAGCCTTGGTTGGCAGCCCCAGCATTTT
CASSLGWQPQHF
>TRBV7-2|NA|TRBJ1-5|NA
TGTGCCAGCAGCTTAGCGGGCTATAGCAATCAGCCCCAGCATTTT
CASSLAGYSNQPQHF
>TRBV10-3|NA|TRBJ1-2|NA
TGTGCCATCAGTGCCTCAACAAATGGCTACACCTTC
CAISASTNGYTF
>TRBV12-5|NA|TRBJ1-1|NA
TGTGCTAGTGGCCGTCAGGGCGGCACTGAAGCTTTCTTT
CASGRQGGTEAFF
>TRBV30|NA|TRBJ1-1|NA
TGTGCCTCGTCCGGAGGGCGGGGGATGAACACTGAAGCTTTCTTT
CASSGGRGMNTEAFF
>TRBV15|NA|TRBJ1-1|few
TGTGCCACCAGCAGAGTGGGGGTCGGCACTGAAGCTTTCTTT
CATSRVGVGTEAFF
>TRBV4-2|NA|TRBJ2-5|NA
TGTGCCAGCAGCCAACATAAGGGACCCGTAGGTCCGGGGGAGACCCAGTACTTC
CASSQHKGPVGPGETQYF
>TRBV7-3|TRBD1|TRBJ1-2|NA
TGTGCCAGCAGCCCGCGGGACAGCCCAATCGAGGATGGCTACACCTTC
CASSPRDSPIEDGYTF
>TRBV6-2/TRBV6-3|NA|TRBJ1-2|NA
TGTGCCAGCAGTTACCCCCAGAACTATGGCTACACCTTC
CASSYPQNYGYTF
>TRBV7-5|NA|TRBJ1-5|NA
TGTGCCAGAAGTTCCCAGGACAGGGACCTTAATAGCAATCAGCCCCAGCATTTT
CARSSQDRDLNSNQPQHF
>TRBV20-1|NA|TRBJ2-7|NA
TGCAGTGCTAGTAACCAGGGAAAGGGGCAGTACTTC
CSASNQGKGQYF
>TRBV27|TRBD1|TRBJ2-7|NA
TGTGCCAGCAGTTTAAACAGGGGGAGCAACGAGCAGTACTTC
CASSLNRGSNEQYF
>TRBV9|NA|TRBJ1-2|few
TGTGCCAGCAGCGTAGCTGTGTGGGGAGGTGGCTACACCTTC
CASSVAVWGGGYTF
>TRBV2|NA|TRBJ2-5|few
TGTGCCAGCAGTGAACAGGGATATCAAGAGACCCAGTACTTC
CASSEQGYQETQYF
>TRBV7-8|TRBD1|TRBJ2-4|NA
TGTGCCAGCAGCTTTGGGGACAGGGAAAACATTCAGTACTTC
CASSFGDRENIQYF
>TRBV6-2/TRBV6-3|NA|TRBJ2-2|NA
TGTGCCAGCAGCCCACGAGGCAGGGCAAACACCGGGGAGCTGTTTTTT
CASSPRGRANTGELFF
>TRBV5-1|TRBD1|TRBJ1-1|once
TGCGCCAGCAGCTTGGACGGGACAGGGGGCCTGGAAGCTTTCTTT
CASSLDGTGGLEAFF
>TRBV5-1|NA|TRBJ2-7|NA
TGCGCCAGCAGTGTCAAAGGAGGCCGCGAGCAGTACTTC
CASSVKGGREQYF
>TRBV28|NA|TRBJ1-2|NA
TGTGCCAGCAGAGAGGCCCGGGCCGCTCCCTTCTATGGCTACACCTTC
CASREARAAPFYGYTF
>TRBV12-3/TRBV12-4|NA|TRBJ1-5|few
TGTGCCAGCACAACTTCGGGGGAACAGCCCCAGCATTTT
CASTTSGEQPQHF
>TRBV5-5|NA|TRBJ2-3|few
TGTGCCAGCAGCTTGGTGAACATGGGATTCACAGATACGCAGTATTTT
CASSLVNMGFTDTQYF
>TRBV2|NA|TRBJ1-6|NA
TGTGCCAGCAGTTCTGCGACAGACAATTCACCCCTCCACTTT
CASSSATDNSPLHF
>TRBV24-1|NA|TRBJ2-2|NA
TGTGCCACCAGTGTGGATTACACCGGGGAGCTGTTTTTT
CATSVDYTGELFF
>TRBV5-1|NA|TRBJ2-5|NA
TGCGCCAGCAGCTTGGGCATGGGTGTGGAGACCCAGTACTTC
CASSLGMGVETQYF
>TRBV29-1|NA|TRBJ2-4|NA
TGCAGCGTTGGAGTAGGACGGGAGATCTCCAAAAACATTCAGTACTTC
CSVGVGREISKNIQYF
>TRBV18|NA|TRBJ1-6|NA
TGTGCCAGCTCACCACAAGGGGAAAATTCACCCCTCCACTTT
CASSPQGENSPLHF
>TRBV5-5|NA|TRBJ1-1|once
TGTGCCAGCAGCTTGATCGCGACTGAAGCTTTCTTT
CASSLIATEAFF
>TRBV12-3/TRBV12-4|NA|TRBJ1-4|NA
TGTGCCAGCAGTTTCGACCGGTATGAAAAACTGTTTTTT
CASSFDRYEKLFF
>TRBV10-3|NA|TRBJ2-5|NA
TGTGCCATCAGTGAGTTGCCACCTCCCCAAGAGACCCAGTACTTC
CAISELPPPQETQYF
>TRBV9|TRBD1|TRBJ1-4|NA
TGTGCCAGCGGCCCCCCGACAGGGGGCAGTGAAAAACTGTTTTTT
CASGPPTGGSEKLFF
>TRBV27|NA|TRBJ1-2|few
TGTGCCAGCAGCCGAACCAGGGTAGCCTATGGCTACACCTTC
CASSRTRVAYGYTF
>TRBV7-2|NA|TRBJ1-1|NA
TGTGCCAGCGAGGGGGTAAACACTGAAGCTTTCTTT
CASEGVNTEAFF
>TRBV9|NA|TRBJ1-1|NA
TGTGCCAGCAGCTCGAGAATGGGGGGCACTGAAGCTTTCTTT
CASSSRMGGTEAFF
>TRBV9|NA|TRBJ2-1|NA
TGTGCCAGCAGCGTAGGCAGGGACAATGAGCAGTTCTTC
CASSVGRDNEQFF
>TRBV9|NA|TRBJ2-5|few
TGTGCCAGCAGCGTAGGGGGGCTCCCCCGCGGAGAGACCCAGTACTTC
CASSVGGLPRGETQYF
>TRBV6-5|TRBD1|TRBJ1-2|NA
TGTGCCAGCAGCTCAGGGGGGGAAAAGAGCTACACCTTC
CASSSGGEKSYTF